Included here is one TCR beta chain sequence, with context. The antigen remains undetermined. The CDR3 sequence is 19 residues long. CDR1 is SGHVS, CDR2 FQNEAQ, per germline. The V segment lost 6 bases and the J segment 0 bases; nucleotides outside the gene matches: 17. Amplification of TCR beta CDR3 regions used RNA as the template. Initially, a first-round RT-PCR of the TCR CDR3 employed the HTBI primer set. Each CDR3 protein is one row after TCRdb ran MiXCR on the multiplex PCR reads. The data show some 490,000 distinct CDR3 sequences, with about 20% seen just once and about half held by the top ten. The data derive from a study of T cells in Graves' hyperthyroidism and ophthalmopathy. Study overall: It was at initial diagnosis, before any treatment, that peripheral blood was collected. Points from the study as a whole: Stable hyperthyroidism was separated from ophthalmopathy by a model based on 13 V-J features. The blood repertoire included most of the expanded thyroid clonotypes above 0.001.

This clonotype was sampled from a woman in her seventies with Graves' ophthalmopathy. V gene TRBV7-8 combines with J gene TRBJ2-4, with 7 bases fitting TRBD1. Material: blood. The CDR3 sequence is CASSLGGGRGFLAKNIQYF. The CDR3 nucleotides read TGTGCCAGCAGTCTAGGGGGCGGCCGCGGATTCCTAGCCAAAAACATTCAGTACTTC.